The T cell receptor (beta chain) described here comes from a study of T cell repertoires in cytomegalovirus infection. Whole-study context: CMV infection plus the matching HLA type was flagged by public TCR beta signatures. Findings and caveats of the study: People with CMV and the relevant HLA were identified by cumulative public TCR beta family frequency. Ex vivo responses were dominated by HLA-C-restricted CMV-specific TCR beta clonotypes.

This clonotype occurred a few times. The antigen is not known. From the reads, TCRdb called clonotypes with MiXCR, one entry per CDR3 protein. Counted here are 250,000 or so distinct CDR3 sequences, over 15% occurring once; the ten biggest clones make up less than 60%. The CDR3 is 13 residues long. Germline CDR1 SGHDN, CDR2 FVKESK. The germline V and J ends were trimmed by 1 base and 4 bases, with 5 bases remaining between them. The specimen sequenced was CD8+ T cells from PBMCs. The chain recombines TRBV14 with TRBJ2-1; D is unclear. The sequence was collected from a human donor in good health (CMV status not recorded). Some clones in this sample may be carry-over from other donors' samples. CDR3 region: CASSQGQYNEQFF. In DNA, the CDR3 is TGTGCCAGCAGCCAAGGGCAGTACAATGAGCAGTTCTTC.